A selection of T cell receptor beta chains follows, all from one sample in a study of cytomegalovirus exposure and HLA in healthy donors. Assay used: immunoSEQ multiplex PCR; TCRdb lists only in-frame clones, some missing. Altogether around 130,000 clones are present, about 74% being singletons, with the ten largest covering approximately 0.86%. Material: PBMCs. The receptors were sampled from a woman in her sixties in good health and CMV-seronegative. CDR3s include the opening cysteine and the closing phenylalanine or tryptophan. Fields, in order: V gene, J gene, D gene, CDR3 length, clone size, CDR3 protein, CDR3 DNA. D genes are given only for firm matches. Size is stated for part of the rows, as once, few or many counts, or as a class when the clone is expanded.

v_call: TRBV27
j_call: TRBJ1-1
d_call: .
cdr3_length: 15
clone_size: .
cdr3_aa: CASTPRGLGNTEAFF
cdr3_nt: TGTGCCAGCACCCCTCGGGGTCTGGGGAACACTGAAGCTTTCTTT

v_call: TRBV7-5
j_call: TRBJ2-5
d_call: .
cdr3_length: 16
clone_size: .
cdr3_aa: CVRSLVIGGSKETQYF
cdr3_nt: TGTGTCAGAAGCTTAGTCATCGGGGGATCGAAAGAGACCCAGTACTTC

v_call: TRBV27
j_call: TRBJ2-7
d_call: TRBD1
cdr3_length: 15
clone_size: .
cdr3_aa: CASNSGQGVQYEQYF
cdr3_nt: TGTGCCAGCAATTCCGGACAGGGGGTTCAGTACGAGCAGTACTTC

v_call: TRBV5-1
j_call: TRBJ2-1
d_call: TRBD1
cdr3_length: 17
clone_size: .
cdr3_aa: CASSSLTGTGSYNEQFF
cdr3_nt: TGCGCCAGCAGCTCCCTAACCGGGACAGGTTCCTACAATGAGCAGTTCTTC

v_call: TRBV21-1
j_call: TRBJ2-3
d_call: .
cdr3_length: 15
clone_size: .
cdr3_aa: CASNKEELVTDTQYF
cdr3_nt: TGTGCCAGCAACAAGGAGGAACTAGTCACAGATACGCAGTATTTT

v_call: TRBV7-2
j_call: TRBJ2-2
d_call: .
cdr3_length: 13
clone_size: .
cdr3_aa: CASSPSGTGELFF
cdr3_nt: TGTGCCAGCAGCCCCTCGGGCACCGGGGAGCTGTTTTTT

v_call: TRBV5-1
j_call: TRBJ1-4
d_call: .
cdr3_length: 15
clone_size: .
cdr3_aa: CASSSTGQPNEKLFF
cdr3_nt: TGCGCCAGCAGCTCTACGGGACAACCGAATGAAAAACTGTTTTTT

v_call: TRBV7-3
j_call: TRBJ2-1
d_call: TRBD2
cdr3_length: 15
clone_size: .
cdr3_aa: CASSLYPSGANEQFF
cdr3_nt: TGTGCCAGCAGCTTATATCCTAGCGGGGCCAATGAGCAGTTCTTC

v_call: TRBV2
j_call: TRBJ1-2
d_call: TRBD1
cdr3_length: 15
clone_size: .
cdr3_aa: CASSETGTVAYGYTF
cdr3_nt: TGTGCCAGCAGTGAGACAGGGACGGTGGCCTATGGCTACACCTTC

v_call: TRBV4-1
j_call: TRBJ1-5
d_call: TRBD1
cdr3_length: 13
clone_size: .
cdr3_aa: CASRRDSHQPQHF
cdr3_nt: TGCGCCAGCAGACGGGACAGTCATCAGCCCCAGCATTTT

v_call: TRBV5-1
j_call: TRBJ1-6
d_call: TRBD1
cdr3_length: 16
clone_size: .
cdr3_aa: CASSLDANRGGSPLHF
cdr3_nt: TGCGCCAGCAGCTTGGACGCCAACAGGGGAGGTTCACCCCTCCACTTT

v_call: TRBV7-8
j_call: TRBJ2-2
d_call: TRBD1
cdr3_length: 15
clone_size: .
cdr3_aa: CASSGPGQVHGELFF
cdr3_nt: TGTGCCAGCAGCGGACCGGGACAGGTTCACGGGGAGCTGTTTTTT

v_call: TRBV18
j_call: TRBJ2-6
d_call: TRBD1
cdr3_length: 18
clone_size: .
cdr3_aa: CASSLWDRVSSGANVLTF
cdr3_nt: TGTGCCAGCTCACTATGGGACAGGGTAAGCTCTGGGGCCAACGTCCTGACTTTC

v_call: TRBV30
j_call: TRBJ1-2
d_call: .
cdr3_length: 11
clone_size: .
cdr3_aa: CAWSLNYGYTF
cdr3_nt: TGTGCCTGGAGCCTAAACTATGGCTACACCTTC

v_call: TRBV2
j_call: TRBJ2-7
d_call: .
cdr3_length: 14
clone_size: .
cdr3_aa: CASSELGGGYEQYF
cdr3_nt: TGTGCCAGCAGTGAATTGGGGGGAGGCTACGAGCAGTACTTC

v_call: TRBV6-4
j_call: TRBJ2-1
d_call: .
cdr3_length: 12
clone_size: .
cdr3_aa: CASRDARSEQFF
cdr3_nt: TGTGCCAGCAGAGACGCGCGGTCTGAGCAGTTCTTC

v_call: TRBV10-2
j_call: TRBJ1-2
d_call: .
cdr3_length: 13
clone_size: once
cdr3_aa: CASSDSGNYGYTF
cdr3_nt: TGCGCCAGCAGTGATTCAGGGAACTATGGCTACACCTTC

v_call: TRBV6-5
j_call: TRBJ2-4
d_call: TRBD1
cdr3_length: 14
clone_size: .
cdr3_aa: CASSRVRTGEVQYF
cdr3_nt: TGTGCCAGCAGCCGAGTCCGGACAGGAGAGGTTCAGTACTTC

v_call: TRBV21-1
j_call: TRBJ1-1
d_call: .
cdr3_length: 18
clone_size: .
cdr3_aa: CASSKELWAGQPVTEAFF
cdr3_nt: TGTGCCAGCAGCAAAGAACTCTGGGCAGGCCAACCTGTCACTGAAGCTTTCTTT

v_call: TRBV4-1
j_call: TRBJ2-7
d_call: TRBD2
cdr3_length: 15
clone_size: once
cdr3_aa: CASSQGPREGVEQYF
cdr3_nt: TGCGCCAGCAGCCAAGGCCCCCGGGAGGGGGTCGAGCAGTACTTC

v_call: TRBV6-5
j_call: TRBJ1-2
d_call: .
cdr3_length: 11
clone_size: .
cdr3_aa: CASTGKYGYTF
cdr3_nt: TGTGCCAGCACAGGGAAGTATGGCTACACCTTC

v_call: TRBV19
j_call: TRBJ2-5
d_call: TRBD1
cdr3_length: 16
clone_size: .
cdr3_aa: CASRPTGGAPKETQYF
cdr3_nt: TGTGCCAGTAGACCTACAGGGGGCGCACCCAAAGAGACCCAGTACTTC

v_call: TRBV7-9
j_call: TRBJ2-7
d_call: .
cdr3_length: 16
clone_size: .
cdr3_aa: CASSHKSSTLFYEQYF
cdr3_nt: TGTGCCAGCAGCCACAAATCTTCTACACTATTCTACGAGCAGTACTTC

v_call: TRBV11-2
j_call: TRBJ1-1
d_call: .
cdr3_length: 17
clone_size: .
cdr3_aa: CASSLRGLGQGETEAFF
cdr3_nt: TGTGCCAGCAGCTTAAGGGGGTTAGGGCAGGGAGAGACTGAAGCTTTCTTT

v_call: TRBV4-1
j_call: TRBJ1-3
d_call: .
cdr3_length: 15
clone_size: .
cdr3_aa: CASSLGETTGNTIYF
cdr3_nt: TGCGCCAGCAGCCTCGGTGAGACAACTGGAAACACCATATATTTT

v_call: TRBV28
j_call: TRBJ2-1
d_call: TRBD2
cdr3_length: 17
clone_size: .
cdr3_aa: CASITLLTSGGRGEQFF
cdr3_nt: TGTGCCAGCATCACCCTCTTGACTAGCGGGGGAAGGGGTGAGCAGTTCTTC

v_call: TRBV7-9
j_call: TRBJ1-1
d_call: .
cdr3_length: 13
clone_size: .
cdr3_aa: CASSLVAGAEAFF
cdr3_nt: TGTGCCAGCAGCTTAGTGGCAGGTGCTGAAGCTTTCTTT

v_call: TRBV25-1
j_call: TRBJ1-1
d_call: TRBD1
cdr3_length: 17
clone_size: .
cdr3_aa: CASSEQDRGRMNTEAFF
cdr3_nt: TGTGCCAGCAGTGAGCAGGACAGGGGAAGGATGAACACTGAAGCTTTCTTT

v_call: TRBV6-8
j_call: TRBJ2-4
d_call: .
cdr3_length: 18
clone_size: .
cdr3_aa: CASSYSNPLQGWENIQYF
cdr3_nt: TGTGCCAGCAGTTACTCTAACCCTTTGCAGGGCTGGGAAAACATTCAGTACTTC

v_call: TRBV5-1
j_call: TRBJ1-1
d_call: TRBD1
cdr3_length: 15
clone_size: .
cdr3_aa: CASKDTGTGQGEAFF
cdr3_nt: TGCGCCAGCAAAGACACCGGGACAGGGCAAGGGGAAGCTTTCTTT

v_call: TRBV7-6
j_call: TRBJ1-1
d_call: TRBD1
cdr3_length: 14
clone_size: once
cdr3_aa: CASSYRQGFTEAFF
cdr3_nt: TGTGCCAGCAGCTACCGACAGGGCTTCACTGAAGCTTTCTTT

v_call: TRBV5-1
j_call: TRBJ1-1
d_call: TRBD1
cdr3_length: 15
clone_size: .
cdr3_aa: CASRLTGGASTEAFF
cdr3_nt: TGCGCCAGCAGATTGACAGGGGGCGCGTCCACTGAAGCTTTCTTT

v_call: TRBV27
j_call: TRBJ2-7
d_call: .
cdr3_length: 15
clone_size: .
cdr3_aa: CASSFSDRTSYEQYF
cdr3_nt: TGTGCCAGCAGTTTCTCCGACAGGACCTCCTACGAGCAGTACTTC

v_call: TRBV5-3
j_call: TRBJ2-7
d_call: .
cdr3_length: 14
clone_size: few
cdr3_aa: CARSFSSSPYEQYF
cdr3_nt: TGTGCCAGAAGCTTTTCATCCAGTCCCTACGAGCAGTACTTC

v_call: TRBV25-1
j_call: TRBJ1-1
d_call: .
cdr3_length: 13
clone_size: few
cdr3_aa: CASSEDTNTEAFF
cdr3_nt: TGTGCCAGCAGTGAGGACACGAACACTGAAGCTTTCTTT

v_call: TRBV27
j_call: TRBJ2-7
d_call: .
cdr3_length: 12
clone_size: .
cdr3_aa: CASSSGFYEQYF
cdr3_nt: TGTGCCAGCAGTTCAGGGTTCTACGAGCAGTACTTC

v_call: TRBV25-1
j_call: TRBJ1-3
d_call: .
cdr3_length: 17
clone_size: .
cdr3_aa: CASSAAGTLYSGNTIYF
cdr3_nt: TGTGCCAGCAGTGCTGCCGGGACTTTATACTCTGGAAACACCATATATTTT

v_call: TRBV5-5
j_call: TRBJ2-6
d_call: TRBD1
cdr3_length: 18
clone_size: .
cdr3_aa: CASSFLGQASSGANVLTF
cdr3_nt: TGTGCCAGCAGCTTTCTGGGACAGGCTAGCTCTGGGGCCAACGTCCTGACTTTC

v_call: TRBV2
j_call: TRBJ1-3
d_call: TRBD1
cdr3_length: 12
clone_size: .
cdr3_aa: CAGTVSGNTIYF
cdr3_nt: TGTGCCGGGACAGTCTCTGGAAACACCATATATTTT

v_call: TRBV5-4
j_call: TRBJ2-1
d_call: TRBD2
cdr3_length: 16
clone_size: few
cdr3_aa: CASSLGGLAGGAEQFF
cdr3_nt: TGTGCCAGCAGCTTGGGGGGACTAGCGGGAGGCGCTGAGCAGTTCTTC

v_call: TRBV10-3
j_call: TRBJ1-1
d_call: .
cdr3_length: 16
clone_size: .
cdr3_aa: CAISELFRGKNTEAFF
cdr3_nt: TGTGCCATCAGTGAGTTATTTAGGGGTAAGAACACTGAAGCTTTCTTT

v_call: TRBV18
j_call: TRBJ1-2
d_call: .
cdr3_length: 17
clone_size: .
cdr3_aa: CASSPTGQPSYNYGYTF
cdr3_nt: TGTGCCAGCTCACCGACAGGACAGCCCTCCTATAACTATGGCTACACCTTC

v_call: TRBV6-5
j_call: TRBJ1-6
d_call: TRBD1
cdr3_length: 12
clone_size: .
cdr3_aa: CASSYSGRGLHF
cdr3_nt: TGTGCCAGCAGTTACTCTGGCAGGGGGCTCCACTTT

v_call: TRBV30
j_call: TRBJ1-6
d_call: .
cdr3_length: 13
clone_size: .
cdr3_aa: CAWSRQNNSPLHF
cdr3_nt: TGTGCCTGGAGTCGACAGAATAATTCACCCCTCCACTTT

v_call: TRBV4-1
j_call: TRBJ2-1
d_call: TRBD2
cdr3_length: 18
clone_size: .
cdr3_aa: CASSQDWASGVSYNEQFF
cdr3_nt: TGCGCCAGCAGCCAAGATTGGGCTAGCGGGGTCTCCTACAATGAGCAGTTCTTC

v_call: TRBV18
j_call: TRBJ1-4
d_call: TRBD1
cdr3_length: 13
clone_size: .
cdr3_aa: CASSGQPNEKLFF
cdr3_nt: TGTGCCAGCTCGGGACAGCCTAATGAAAAACTGTTTTTT

v_call: TRBV19
j_call: TRBJ1-1
d_call: TRBD1
cdr3_length: 11
clone_size: .
cdr3_aa: CASSQGAEAFF
cdr3_nt: TGTGCCAGTAGTCAGGGGGCTGAAGCTTTCTTT

v_call: TRBV6-6
j_call: TRBJ2-3
d_call: .
cdr3_length: 16
clone_size: .
cdr3_aa: CASSYPGQPSTDTQYF
cdr3_nt: TGTGCCAGCAGTTACCCGGGACAACCCAGCACAGATACGCAGTATTTT

v_call: TRBV5-7
j_call: TRBJ2-7
d_call: TRBD1
cdr3_length: 16
clone_size: .
cdr3_aa: CASSTRGIYTSYEQYF
cdr3_nt: TGTGCCAGCAGCACCAGGGGGATCTACACCTCCTACGAGCAGTACTTC

v_call: TRBV5-1
j_call: TRBJ1-4
d_call: .
cdr3_length: 15
clone_size: .
cdr3_aa: CASSLSGVTAEKLFF
cdr3_nt: TGCGCCAGCAGCCTCTCAGGGGTCACGGCTGAAAAACTGTTTTTT

v_call: TRBV5-6
j_call: TRBJ2-3
d_call: TRBD1
cdr3_length: 16
clone_size: .
cdr3_aa: CASSLKQGILGDTQYF
cdr3_nt: TGTGCCAGCAGCTTAAAACAGGGGATTCTCGGAGATACGCAGTATTTT

v_call: TRBV11-2
j_call: TRBJ2-3
d_call: TRBD2
cdr3_length: 16
clone_size: .
cdr3_aa: CASSGTSGASTDTQYF
cdr3_nt: TGTGCCAGCAGCGGGACTAGCGGGGCTAGCACAGATACGCAGTATTTT

v_call: TRBV25-1
j_call: TRBJ2-2
d_call: .
cdr3_length: 16
clone_size: .
cdr3_aa: CASSFRAGARTGELFF
cdr3_nt: TGTGCCAGCTCCTTCAGGGCAGGGGCGCGGACCGGGGAGCTGTTTTTT

v_call: TRBV5-4
j_call: TRBJ2-7
d_call: .
cdr3_length: 15
clone_size: .
cdr3_aa: CASSSQGIKVYEQYF
cdr3_nt: TGTGCCAGCAGCTCTCAGGGAATTAAGGTATACGAGCAGTACTTC

v_call: TRBV2
j_call: TRBJ1-4
d_call: TRBD1
cdr3_length: 13
clone_size: once
cdr3_aa: CASSYGQDEKLFF
cdr3_nt: TGTGCCAGCAGTTATGGACAGGACGAAAAACTGTTTTTT

v_call: TRBV18
j_call: TRBJ2-7
d_call: TRBD1
cdr3_length: 15
clone_size: .
cdr3_aa: CASSPRTGDPYEQYF
cdr3_nt: TGTGCCAGCTCACCGCGGACAGGGGACCCCTACGAGCAGTACTTC

v_call: TRBV5-1
j_call: TRBJ2-1
d_call: TRBD1
cdr3_length: 15
clone_size: once
cdr3_aa: CASSFAGTGIYEQFF
cdr3_nt: TGCGCCAGCAGCTTTGCCGGGACAGGGATCTATGAGCAGTTCTTC

v_call: TRBV7-3
j_call: TRBJ2-5
d_call: .
cdr3_length: 15
clone_size: .
cdr3_aa: CASSLSGLGRETQYF
cdr3_nt: TGTGCCAGCAGCTTAAGCGGGTTAGGGAGGGAGACCCAGTACTTC

v_call: TRBV28
j_call: TRBJ1-3
d_call: .
cdr3_length: 18
clone_size: .
cdr3_aa: CASRPDEGTWGSGNTIYF
cdr3_nt: TGTGCCAGCAGACCCGACGAAGGGACATGGGGCTCTGGAAACACCATATATTTT

v_call: TRBV28
j_call: TRBJ2-5
d_call: .
cdr3_length: 10
clone_size: .
cdr3_aa: CASRQETQYF
cdr3_nt: TGTGCCAGCCGGCAAGAGACCCAGTACTTC